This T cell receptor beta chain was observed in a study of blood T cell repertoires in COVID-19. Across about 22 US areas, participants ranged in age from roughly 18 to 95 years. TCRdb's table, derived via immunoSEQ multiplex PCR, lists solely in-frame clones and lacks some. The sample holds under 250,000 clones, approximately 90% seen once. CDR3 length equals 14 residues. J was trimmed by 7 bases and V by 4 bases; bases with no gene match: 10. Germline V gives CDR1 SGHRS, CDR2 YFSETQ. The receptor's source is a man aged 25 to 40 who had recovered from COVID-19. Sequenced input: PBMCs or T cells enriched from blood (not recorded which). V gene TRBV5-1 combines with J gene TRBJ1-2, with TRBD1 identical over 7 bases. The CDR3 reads CASSLGTEGSGYTF. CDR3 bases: TGCGCCAGCAGCCTCGGGACAGAGGGAAGTGGCTACACCTTC. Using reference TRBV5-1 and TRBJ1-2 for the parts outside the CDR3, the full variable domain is KAGVTQTPRYLIKTRGQQVTLSCSPISGHRSVSWYQQTPGQGLQFLFEYFSETQRNKGNFPGRFSGRQFSNSRSEMNVSTLELGDSALYLCASSLGTEGSGYTFGSGTRLTVV.